This is a list of T cell receptor beta chains from one sample in a study of blood T cell repertoires in COVID-19. Only in-frame clones appear in the TCRdb table, and some are missing; sequencing was by immunoSEQ multiplex PCR. The sample shows about 150,000 clones, 80% of them seen only once. Source material: peripheral blood. Source of these receptors: a woman between 45 and 65 years old with acute or convalescent COVID-19. The CDR3 runs from the conserved cysteine through the conserved F or W. The D gene is left open where the match is weak. Size tells how often a clone was seen (once, few, many) or the class of an expanded clone, and some rows leave it out.

j_gene: TRBJ1-5; d_gene: TRBD1; abundance: -; v_gene: TRBV7-2; CDR3nt: TGTGCCAGCAGTGGCGGGACAGCCAATCAGCCCCAGCATTTT; CDR3aa: CASSGGTANQPQHF
j_gene: TRBJ2-5; d_gene: -; abundance: -; v_gene: TRBV2; CDR3nt: TGTGCCAGCAGACTACCGGGGGGCCCCAGGGAGACCCAGTACTTC; CDR3aa: CASRLPGGPRETQYF
j_gene: TRBJ2-1; d_gene: -; abundance: -; v_gene: TRBV28; CDR3nt: TGTGCCAGCAGTTCCCAGGGATTTGAGCAGTTCTTC; CDR3aa: CASSSQGFEQFF
j_gene: TRBJ2-3; d_gene: -; abundance: few; v_gene: TRBV5-1; CDR3nt: TGCGCCAGCAGCGACGGACAGACTAGCACAGATACGCAGTATTTT; CDR3aa: CASSDGQTSTDTQYF
j_gene: TRBJ1-1; d_gene: -; abundance: few; v_gene: TRBV5-1; CDR3nt: TGCGCCAGCAGCTTGGCGGACATTCGCACTGAAGCTTTCTTT; CDR3aa: CASSLADIRTEAFF
j_gene: TRBJ1-1; d_gene: -; abundance: few; v_gene: TRBV28; CDR3nt: TGTGCCACCACAGGGAACATGAACACTGAAGCTTTCTTT; CDR3aa: CATTGNMNTEAFF
j_gene: TRBJ2-3; d_gene: TRBD1; abundance: -; v_gene: TRBV2; CDR3nt: TGTGCCAGCAGTAGAGGACAGGGGGCTGGAGATACGCAGTATTTT; CDR3aa: CASSRGQGAGDTQYF
j_gene: TRBJ1-1; d_gene: TRBD1; abundance: -; v_gene: TRBV6-5; CDR3nt: TGTGCCAGCGCATCGGGACAGATGACTGAAGCTTTCTTT; CDR3aa: CASASGQMTEAFF
j_gene: TRBJ2-1; d_gene: TRBD2; abundance: -; v_gene: TRBV3-1/TRBV3-2; CDR3nt: TGTGCCAGCAGCCAAGATCCCCTAGCGGGGGGGTACAATGAGCAGTTCTTC; CDR3aa: CASSQDPLAGGYNEQFF
j_gene: TRBJ1-6; d_gene: TRBD1; abundance: -; v_gene: TRBV28; CDR3nt: TGTGCCAGCAGGACCCCAGGGGGCAACGCTTCACCCCTCCACTTT; CDR3aa: CASRTPGGNASPLHF
j_gene: TRBJ2-3; d_gene: -; abundance: -; v_gene: TRBV20-1; CDR3nt: TGCAGTGCTAGTCGGCTAGTTTCCCCAGATACGCAGTATTTT; CDR3aa: CSASRLVSPDTQYF
j_gene: TRBJ2-7; d_gene: TRBD1; abundance: -; v_gene: TRBV6-5; CDR3nt: TGTGCCAGCAGTTACTCAGGACAGGCCTCCTACGAGCAGTACTTC; CDR3aa: CASSYSGQASYEQYF
j_gene: TRBJ2-3; d_gene: TRBD1; abundance: once; v_gene: TRBV5-1; CDR3nt: TGCGCCAGCAGTCTGGGACAGGTGTTCACAGATACGCAGTATTTT; CDR3aa: CASSLGQVFTDTQYF